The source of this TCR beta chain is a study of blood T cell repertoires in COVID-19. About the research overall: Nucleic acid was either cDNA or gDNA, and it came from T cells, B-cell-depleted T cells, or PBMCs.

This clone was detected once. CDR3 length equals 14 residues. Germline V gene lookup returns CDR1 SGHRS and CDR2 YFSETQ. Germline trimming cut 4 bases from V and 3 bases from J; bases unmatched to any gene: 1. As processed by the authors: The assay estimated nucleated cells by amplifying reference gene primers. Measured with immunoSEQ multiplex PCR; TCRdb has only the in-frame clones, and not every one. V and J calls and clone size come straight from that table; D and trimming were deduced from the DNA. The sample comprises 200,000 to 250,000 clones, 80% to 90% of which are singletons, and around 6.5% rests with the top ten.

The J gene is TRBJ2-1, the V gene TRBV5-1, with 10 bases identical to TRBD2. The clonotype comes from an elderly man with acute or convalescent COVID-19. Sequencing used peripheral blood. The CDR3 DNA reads TGCGCCAGCAGCCGGACTAGCGGCTACAATGAGCAGTTCTTC. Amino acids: CASSRTSGYNEQFF.